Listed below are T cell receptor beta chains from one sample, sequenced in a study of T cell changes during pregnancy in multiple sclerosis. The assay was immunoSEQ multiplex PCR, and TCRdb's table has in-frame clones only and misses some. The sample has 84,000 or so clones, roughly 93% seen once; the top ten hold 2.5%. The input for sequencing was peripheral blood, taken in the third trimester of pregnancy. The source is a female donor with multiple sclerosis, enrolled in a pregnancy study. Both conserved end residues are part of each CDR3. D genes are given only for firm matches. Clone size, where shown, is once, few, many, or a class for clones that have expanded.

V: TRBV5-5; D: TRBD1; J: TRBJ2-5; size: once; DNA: TGTGCCAGCAGCGGAGGACAGGGGGCTGTGGAGACCCAGTACTTC; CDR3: CASSGGQGAVETQYF
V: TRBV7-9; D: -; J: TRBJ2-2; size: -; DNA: TGTGCCAGCAGCTCCATGGTTGGGCCCGGGGAGCTGTTTTTT; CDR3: CASSSMVGPGELFF
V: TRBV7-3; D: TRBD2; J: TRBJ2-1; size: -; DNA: TGTGCCAGCAGCCTTAGCGGGGGGGGGAAGTACAATGAGCAGTTCTTC; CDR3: CASSLSGGGKYNEQFF
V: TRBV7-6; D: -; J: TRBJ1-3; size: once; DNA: TGTGCCAGCAGCTTCGATGGAAAGCGCTCTGGAAACACCATATATTTT; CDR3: CASSFDGKRSGNTIYF
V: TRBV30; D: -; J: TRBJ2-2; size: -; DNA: TGTGCCTGGAGGGGGGCGGGTACGAACACCGGGGAGCTGTTTTTT; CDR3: CAWRGAGTNTGELFF
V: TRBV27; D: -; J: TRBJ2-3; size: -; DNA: TGTGCCAGCGCCGATCCGGGTACTGATACGCAGTATTTT; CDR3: CASADPGTDTQYF
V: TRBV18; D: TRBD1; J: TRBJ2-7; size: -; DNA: TGTGCCAGCTCATCCGGGACAGGGGTCTACGAGCAGTACTTC; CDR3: CASSSGTGVYEQYF
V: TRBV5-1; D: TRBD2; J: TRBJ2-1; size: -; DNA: TGCGCCAGCAGCTTGGAACTAGCGGTCCGCGGTGAGCAGTTCTTC; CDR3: CASSLELAVRGEQFF
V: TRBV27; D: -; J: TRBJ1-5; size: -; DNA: TGTGCCAGCCGGGCCGGGGATGGCAATCAGCCCCAGCATTTT; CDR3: CASRAGDGNQPQHF
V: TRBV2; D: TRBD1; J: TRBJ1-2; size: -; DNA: TGTGCCAGCAGTGAGCGGGACAGGGCGGTCTATGGCTACACCTTC; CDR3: CASSERDRAVYGYTF
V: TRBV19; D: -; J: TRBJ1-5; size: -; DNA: TGTGCCAGTAGTATATTTCTCGAGGGCAATCAGCCCCAGCATTTT; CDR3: CASSIFLEGNQPQHF
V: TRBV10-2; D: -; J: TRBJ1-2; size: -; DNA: TGCGCCAGCAGTGAGTCGGAGACGGGCTACACCTTC; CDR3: CASSESETGYTF
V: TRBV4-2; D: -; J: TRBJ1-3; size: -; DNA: TGTGCCAGCAGCCCAGCGATAACCACTGGAAACACCATATATTTT; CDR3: CASSPAITTGNTIYF
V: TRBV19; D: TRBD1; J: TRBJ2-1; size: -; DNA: TGTGCCAGTAGTATAGGACAGGGGAGCTCCTACAATGAGCAGTTCTTC; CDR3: CASSIGQGSSYNEQFF
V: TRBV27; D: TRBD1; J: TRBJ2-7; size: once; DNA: TGTGCCAGCAGTTCCGGGACAGGGTACGAGCAGTACTTC; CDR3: CASSSGTGYEQYF
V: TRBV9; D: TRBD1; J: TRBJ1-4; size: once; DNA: TGTGCCAGCAGCGTAGGTAGGACAGGAGAACTGCTGTTTTTT; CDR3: CASSVGRTGELLFF
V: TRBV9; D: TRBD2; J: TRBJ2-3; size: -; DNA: TGTGCCAGCAGCACAAGCGGGAGAGATACGCAGTATTTT; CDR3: CASSTSGRDTQYF
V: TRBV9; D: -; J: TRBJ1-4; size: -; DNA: TGTGCCAGCAGCGTAGAGCTCGGGTATAATGAAAAACTGTTTTTT; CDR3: CASSVELGYNEKLFF
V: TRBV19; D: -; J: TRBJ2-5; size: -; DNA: TGTGCCAGTTCGGGAGGGACAGGGTCAGCGAAGACCCAGTACTTC; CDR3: CASSGGTGSAKTQYF
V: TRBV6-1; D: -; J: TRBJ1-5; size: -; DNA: TGTGCCAGCAGTGAATCCTGGGGCCGGTCCAATCAGCCCCAGCATTTT; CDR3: CASSESWGRSNQPQHF
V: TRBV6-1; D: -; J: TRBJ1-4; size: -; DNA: TGTGCCAGCAGTGAAGGACAGCGCGGGGGGGAAAAACTGTTTTTT; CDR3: CASSEGQRGGEKLFF
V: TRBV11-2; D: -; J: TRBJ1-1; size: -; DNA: TGTGCCAGCAGATTAGGGTTAGCGTCTGAAGCTTTCTTT; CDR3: CASRLGLASEAFF
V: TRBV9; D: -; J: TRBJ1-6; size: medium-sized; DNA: TGTGCCAGCAGCGTAGGAGAACAGCCAGAATTGCCCCTCCACTTT; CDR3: CASSVGEQPELPLHF
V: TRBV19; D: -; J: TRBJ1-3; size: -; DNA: TGTGCCAGTAGTTGGAGGGAGTTCGGAAACACCATATATTTT; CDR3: CASSWREFGNTIYF
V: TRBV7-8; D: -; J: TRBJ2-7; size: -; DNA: TGTGCCAGCAGCTCCGGACAGTCCTACGAGCAGTACTTC; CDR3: CASSSGQSYEQYF
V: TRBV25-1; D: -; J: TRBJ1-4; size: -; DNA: TGTGCCAGCAGTGATTGGGGGGTCGGGGAAAAACTGTTTTTT; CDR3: CASSDWGVGEKLFF
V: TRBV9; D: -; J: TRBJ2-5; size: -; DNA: TGTGCCAGCAGCGTAGGAAATACCGGGACACTCCAAGAGACCCAGTACTTC; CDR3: CASSVGNTGTLQETQYF
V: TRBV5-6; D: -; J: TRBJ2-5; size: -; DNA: TGTGCCAGCAGCTTGGTGCAGGGGTTTACGGAGACCCAGTACTTC; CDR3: CASSLVQGFTETQYF
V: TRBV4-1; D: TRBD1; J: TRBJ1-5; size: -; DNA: TGCGCCAGCAGCCAAGAAGCAGGGGGGAATCAGCCCCAGCATTTT; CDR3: CASSQEAGGNQPQHF
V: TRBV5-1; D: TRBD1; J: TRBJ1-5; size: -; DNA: TGCGCCAGCAGCCCAGGGGGATTCGGCAATCAGCCCCAGCATTTT; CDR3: CASSPGGFGNQPQHF
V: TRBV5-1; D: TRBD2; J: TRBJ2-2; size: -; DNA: TGCGCCAGCAGCCCGGAGCGAAGCGGGGGTACCGGGGAGCTGTTTTTT; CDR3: CASSPERSGGTGELFF
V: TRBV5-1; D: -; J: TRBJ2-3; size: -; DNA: TGCGCCAGCAGCTTGGCCAAGACAGCCCTCACAGATACGCAGTATTTT; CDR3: CASSLAKTALTDTQYF